Following are 9 T cell receptor beta chains from one sample sequenced in a study of cytomegalovirus exposure and HLA in healthy donors. Clones were read by immunoSEQ multiplex PCR, and TCRdb kept only the in-frame ones, dropping some. Altogether 70,000 to 80,000 clones are present, 94% being singletons, with the ten largest covering more than 2%. Source material: PBMCs. The receptors were sampled from a woman aged 18-30 years in good health and CMV-seronegative.

V gene TRBV7-8 combines with J gene TRBJ2-1; D not resolved. Germline V gives CDR1 SGHVS, CDR2 FQNEAQ. Trimming took off 1 base at V and 5 bases at J, with 9 bases between the two ends. The CDR3 sequence is 14 residues long. CDR3 amino acids: CASSLGIVDNEQFF. For the CDR3, the DNA is TGTGCCAGCAGCTTAGGTATTGTCGACAATGAGCAGTTCTTC.

The chain couples TRBV19 to TRBJ2-1, with D perhaps matching TRBD2 (6 bases). Germline values: CDR1 LNHDA, CDR2 SQIVND (reference sequence). There are 15 residues in the CDR3. V lost 3 bases to trimming and J lost 1 base, with 10 bases between them. Here the CDR3 reads CASSIVAESYNEQFF. CDR3 nucleotide sequence: TGTGCCAGTAGTATCGTAGCGGAGTCCTACAATGAGCAGTTCTTC.

The rearrangement links TRBV10-3 to TRBJ1-1; 8 nucleotides line up with TRBD1. There are 14 residues in the CDR3. Germline CDR1 reads ENHRY; CDR2 reads SYGVKD. Germline trimming cut 6 bases from V and 4 bases from J; bases unmatched to any gene: 7. CDR3: CAIRGGTGGTEAFF. The CDR3 bases are TGTGCCATCAGGGGGGGAACAGGGGGCACTGAAGCTTTCTTT.

In its sample, this clone was seen once. The CDR3 DNA sequence: TGTGCCAGCAGCTACCCTCCTCGGTACCCCTACAATGAGCAGTTCTTC. As protein: CASSYPPRYPYNEQFF. The V and J genes are TRBV11-2 and TRBJ2-1; D is ambiguous. V was trimmed by 4 bases and J by 2 bases, leaving 15 bases between them. The germline V gene encodes CDR1 SGHAT and CDR2 FQNNGV. The CDR3 runs 16 residues.

V is TRBV19 and J is TRBJ1-2; tentatively, D is TRBD1 (5 bases). CDR3 length: 11 residues. Trimming stripped 6 bases from V and 7 bases from J, with 9 bases between. Germline V CDR1 and CDR2: LNHDA, SQIVND (reference sequence). The CDR3 DNA reads TGTGCCAGTAGCCAGGGTTTTGGCTACACCTTC. Translated: CASSQGFGYTF.

This chain joins TRBV5-1 and TRBJ2-1, with 7 positions matching TRBD2. Germline V gene sequence: CDR1 SGHRS, CDR2 YFSETQ. J lost 7 bases, V lost 4 bases, and 17 bases had no gene match. This CDR3 comprises 17 residues. The CDR3 loop is CASSPRAIAGVRNEQFF. The CDR3 nucleotides are TGCGCCAGCAGCCCCCGTGCCATCGCGGGAGTTCGAAATGAGCAGTTCTTC.

This sequence joins TRBV10-3 and TRBJ1-1; TRBD1 matches 10 bases. V lost 6 bases to trimming and J lost 2 bases; unmatched junction nucleotides: 12. Germline-derived CDR1 and CDR2 are ENHRY and SYGVKD. This CDR3 is built from 17 residues. The CDR3 loop is CAISRRGGTGVNTEAFF. Here the CDR3 DNA reads TGTGCCATCAGCCGAAGGGGTGGGACAGGGGTAAACACTGAAGCTTTCTTT.

V gene TRBV4-1 combines with J gene TRBJ2-3; the D is unclear. The CDR3 is 16 residues long. The V and J ends lost 3 bases and 1 base respectively, with 14 bases between them. Germline CDR1 is MGHRA and CDR2 is YSYEKL. The CDR3 region is CASSQARALGTDTQYF. CDR3 nucleotides: TGCGCCAGCAGCCAGGCCCGAGCCCTAGGCACAGATACGCAGTATTTT.

This chain connects TRBV9 to TRBJ2-7; D gene unclear. In germline, CDR1 is SGDLS, CDR2 YYNGEE. The V end was cut by 0 bases, the J end by 0 bases, with 7 bases between. The CDR3 is made up of 14 amino acids. Here the CDR3 reads CASSVGVSSYEQYF. CDR3 DNA sequence: TGTGCCAGCAGCGTAGGTGTCAGCTCCTACGAGCAGTACTTC.